The T cell receptor (beta chain) under discussion was sequenced for a study of cytomegalovirus exposure and HLA in healthy donors. Study-level results: The authors judged a highly shared variant cluster likely a sequencing artifact. A later analysis found most CMV-associated TCR beta chains apparently HLA-restricted. Earlier findings revealed that most TCR beta V segments proved productive either about 87% or about 30% of the time.

In the case of this clone: Its antigen is unidentified. One end of the junction does not line up with germline, which may come from a read error.

The CDR3 runs to 14 residues. Germline CDR1 PRHDT, CDR2 FYEKMQ (reference sequence). Donors had nominal health at sampling but likely had unrecorded immune exposures. PCR employed 60 Vbeta and 13 Jbeta primers. Data came from immunoSEQ multiplex PCR; TCRdb stores just in-frame clones and leaves some out. Among about 210,000 clones, 60% to 80% were seen once, and the ten largest hold 1.8%. Input material: PBMCs. The V gene is TRBV13, the J gene TRBJ2-5; TRBD1 is a possible D gene (6 bases). The end of the DNA aligns better with TRBJ2-7, so the J call may be wrong. This TCR derives from a male donor in good health and CMV-seronegative. CDR3 DNA: TGTGCCGGCAGCTTTAGGGACACCTACTACGAGCAGTACTTC. This translates into CAGSFRDTYYEQYF.